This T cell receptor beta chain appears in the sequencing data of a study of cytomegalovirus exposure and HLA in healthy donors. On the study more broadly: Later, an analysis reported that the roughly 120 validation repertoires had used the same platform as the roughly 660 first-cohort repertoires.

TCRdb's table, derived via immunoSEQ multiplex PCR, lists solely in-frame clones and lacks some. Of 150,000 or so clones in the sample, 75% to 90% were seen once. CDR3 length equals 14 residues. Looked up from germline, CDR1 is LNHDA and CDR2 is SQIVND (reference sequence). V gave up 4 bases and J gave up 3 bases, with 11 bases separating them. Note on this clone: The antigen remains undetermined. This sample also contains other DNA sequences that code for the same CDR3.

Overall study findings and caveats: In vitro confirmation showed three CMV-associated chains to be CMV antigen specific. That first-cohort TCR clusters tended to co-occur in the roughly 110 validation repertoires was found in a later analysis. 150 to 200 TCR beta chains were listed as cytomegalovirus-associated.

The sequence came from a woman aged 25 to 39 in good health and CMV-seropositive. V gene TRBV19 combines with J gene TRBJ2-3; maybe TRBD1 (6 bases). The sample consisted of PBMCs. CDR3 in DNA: TGTGCCAGTAGTAGGGGGCTGTCGACAGATACGCAGTATTTT. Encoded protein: CASSRGLSTDTQYF.